This T cell receptor (beta chain) was sequenced in a study of glioma-infiltrating T cells after dendritic cell vaccination. Study information: Glioblastoma patients came from Phase I and II dendritic cell vaccination trials. Autologous tumor lysate-pulsed dendritic cell vaccination was given between about 2002 and 2013. Study-level findings and limits: Only a small number of patients had complete blood and tumor samples.

Up to about 2 ug genomic DNA was used for TCRB CDR3 amplification. TCRdb keeps only in-frame clones here, not all; method: immunoSEQ multiplex PCR. There are about 30,000 clones in the sample; 85% to 95% occur only once, and 2.2% lies in the top ten. Remarks on this clone: The antigen remains unidentified.

With 4 bases removed from V and 1 base from J, the gap between germline ends came to 7 bases. Germline assignment: CDR1 SEHNR and CDR2 FQNEAQ (reference sequence). CDR3 length: 13 amino acids. The receptor comes from a human donor with glioblastoma. The chain has TRBV7-9 and TRBJ1-1, with D uncertain. The sequenced sample was blood, obtained before dendritic cell vaccination. The CDR3 DNA reads TGTGCCAGCAGCTATGATAGGAACACTGAAGCTTTCTTT. Translating gives CASSYDRNTEAFF.